Listed here are 7 T cell receptor beta chains from one sample, sequenced in a study of patients and donors after allogeneic stem cell transplantation. TCRdb independently ran MiXCR on the RT-PCR reads; one entry per CDR3 protein. The profile covers 150,000 to 200,000 distinct CDR3 sequences, with 24% appearing a single time and 25% to 30% taken by the ten largest. Sequencing was carried out using blood, either unsorted or a sorted T cell fraction (not recorded which). These receptor sequences come from a human donor who was either an allogeneic HSCT recipient or a stem cell or donor lymphocyte infusion donor (not recorded which). It is not recorded whose cells these are; they may come from a transplant donor.

The V and J genes are TRBV5-1 and TRBJ2-7; TRBD1 agrees at 7 bases. The CDR3 covers 14 residues. V gave up 1 base and J gave up 4 bases; unmatched junction bases: 5. Germline V CDR1 and CDR2: SGHRS, YFSETQ. DNA of the CDR3: TGCGCCAGCAGCTTGCTAGGGACAGAATACGAGCAGTACTTC. Translating it yields CASSLLGTEYEQYF.

The CDR3 DNA reads as TGTGCCATCAGTGAGTCGAATCAGATGGACACAGATACGCAGTATTTT. It translates to CAISESNQMDTDTQYF. The chain has TRBV10-3 and TRBJ2-3; D unclear. Trimming stripped 0 bases from V and 2 bases from J, with 12 bases between. The CDR3 runs to 16 residues. Germline CDR1 is ENHRY and CDR2 is SYGVKD.

This clonotype has just one count. The chain links TRBV3-1 to TRBJ2-5; a weak D match, TRBD1 (5 bases). Deletions cut 1 base from V and 2 bases from J, with 11 bases between. Germline CDR1 LGHDT, CDR2 YNNKEL (reference sequence). CDR3 length equals 15 residues. As DNA, the CDR3 is TGTGCCAGCAGCCAAGTCAGGGCGGTACAAGAGACCCAGTACTTC. It encodes CASSQVRAVQETQYF.

This clonotype was seen just once. This chain uses TRBV3-1 with TRBJ2-2; TRBD1 aligns across 7 bases. Germline V gene sequence: CDR1 LGHDT, CDR2 YNNKEL (reference sequence). The V and J ends lost 7 bases and 7 bases, in that order; junction bases with no gene match: 6. The CDR3 totals 13 residues. For the CDR3, the DNA is TGTGCCAGCACCCGACAGGGAAACGGGGAGCTGTTTTTT. It specifies CASTRQGNGELFF. Together with reference TRBV3-1 and TRBJ2-2, the CDR3 gives the full variable domain: DTAVSQTPKYLVTQMGNDKSIKCEQNLGHDTMYWYKQDSKKFLKIMFSYNNKELIINETVPNRFSPKSPDKAHLNLHINSLELGDSAVYFCASTRQGNGELFFGEGSRLTVL.

This chain connects TRBV27 to TRBJ1-2; the D gene is possibly TRBD1 (6 bases). The CDR3 has 14 residues. Trimming took off 6 bases at V and 4 bases at J, with 15 bases between the two ends. Germline CDR1 MNHEY, CDR2 SMNVEV (reference sequence). In nucleotides, the CDR3 is TGTGCCAGCAGCACCTCCCGACAGGTCTATGGCTACACCTTC. Amino acids: CASSTSRQVYGYTF.

The rearrangement joins TRBV2 to TRBJ2-7, with D uncertain. CDR1 is SNHLY and CDR2 is FYNNEI in the germline V gene. The CDR3 extends over 13 amino acids. The germline V and J ends were trimmed by 7 bases and 6 bases, with 16 bases remaining between them. The CDR3 DNA is TGTGCCAGCACCTTTATAGCTCTTGGCGAGCAGTACTTC. Its translation is CASTFIALGEQYF.

This clonotype was picked up a small number of times. The gene calls are TRBV18 and TRBJ1-2, with 11 bases lining up with TRBD1. Germline assignment: CDR1 KGHSH and CDR2 LQKENI. V shed 2 bases, J shed 3 bases, and the junction held 5 bases outside the gene matches. This CDR3 has 16 amino acids. The CDR3 DNA reads TGTGCCAGCTCACCATTTAGGACAGGGGGCGACTATGGCTACACCTTC. Translation gives CASSPFRTGGDYGYTF.